Following are 23 T cell receptor beta chains from one sample sequenced in a study of blood T cell repertoires in COVID-19. Assay used: immunoSEQ multiplex PCR; TCRdb lists only in-frame clones, some missing. The sample yields 250,000 to 300,000 clones, approximately 90% seen once. Material: peripheral blood. Receptors originate from a woman aged 25 to 45 with COVID-19, enrolled during active disease.

Notes on this clone: Other DNA sequences from this sample encode an identical CDR3 as well. As DNA, the CDR3 is TGTGCCAGTAGTATATTTCAGAATAGCAATCAGCCCCAGCATTTT. Translating gives CASSIFQNSNQPQHF. The rearrangement links TRBV19 to TRBJ1-5; D is unresolved. Germline V lookup: CDR1 LNHDA, CDR2 SQIVND (reference sequence). V lost 2 bases and J 0 bases, leaving 8 bases between the germline ends. This CDR3 contains 15 residues.

The V gene is TRBV3-1 (or the pseudogene TRBV3-2), the J gene TRBJ2-1, with D unresolved. The ends were cut back, 1 base at V and 2 bases at J, with 12 bases in the middle. The CDR3 is made up of 16 amino acids. CDR1 is LGHDT, CDR2 YNNKEL, per germline (reference sequence). In nucleotides, the CDR3 is TGTGCCAGCAGCCAAGCCATAGGAGTTGCCTACAATGAGCAGTTCTTC. Protein product: CASSQAIGVAYNEQFF.

This clone is a singleton in its sample. Here the CDR3 reads CASSWTSMNTEAFF. DNA of the CDR3: TGCGCCAGCAGCTGGACAAGCATGAACACTGAAGCTTTCTTT. The chain has TRBV5-1 and TRBJ1-1, with D maybe TRBD1 (5 bases). V shed 3 bases and J shed 0 bases, with 9 bases lying between them. Per the germline V gene, CDR1 is SGHRS and CDR2 is YFSETQ. This CDR3 is 14 amino acids long. Filled out from reference TRBV5-1 and TRBJ1-1, the complete variable domain reads KAGVTQTPRYLIKTRGQQVTLSCSPISGHRSVSWYQQTPGQGLQFLFEYFSETQRNKGNFPGRFSGRQFSNSRSEMNVSTLELGDSALYLCASSWTSMNTEAFFGQGTRLTVV.

The chain couples TRBV28 to TRBJ1-5; D not certain. Trimming shortened V by 2 bases and J by 3 bases, and 8 bases separated the two germline ends. The CDR3 consists of 14 residues. Germline CDR1 MDHEN, CDR2 SYDVKM. The CDR3 sequence is CASSLAGTNQPQHF. CDR3 nucleotides: TGTGCCAGCAGTTTAGCAGGCACCAATCAGCCCCAGCATTTT. The full variable domain, in which reference TRBV28 and TRBJ1-5 provide the parts outside the CDR3, is DVKVTQSSRYLVKRTGEKVFLECVQDMDHENMFWYRQDPGLGLRLIYFSYDVKMKEKGDIPEGYSVSREKKERFSLILESASTNQTSMYLCASSLAGTNQPQHFGDGTRLSIL.

V is TRBV5-1 and J is TRBJ2-5; 7 bases fit TRBD2. Unmatched junction bases numbered 7, after V lost 0 bases and J lost 5 bases. The CDR3 runs 15 residues. Germline V gene data show CDR1 as SGHRS and CDR2 as YFSETQ. In nucleotides, the CDR3 is TGCGCCAGCAGCTTGGAGGCGGGAGTCGGGGAGACCCAGTACTTC. Encoded protein: CASSLEAGVGETQYF.

This clone was seen only once. The gene calls are TRBV4-2 and TRBJ2-4; 7 bases align to TRBD2. CDR1 and CDR2 (germline): LGHNA, YNFKEQ. Trimming removed 4 bases from V and 7 bases from J; junction bases left unmatched: 7. CDR3 size: 14 residues. The CDR3 DNA sequence: TGTGCCAGCAGCCCCGAGGTGGGGGGGAACATTCAGTACTTC. Protein sequence: CASSPEVGGNIQYF.

This chain links TRBV9 with TRBJ2-5, with D perhaps matching TRBD1 (6 bases). Germline CDR1 is SGDLS and CDR2 is YYNGEE. V lost 2 bases, J lost 4 bases, and 9 bases lay in between. This CDR3 is built from 13 residues. Here the CDR3 DNA reads TGTGCCAGCAGCGTCCAGGGGAGAGAGACCCAGTACTTC. It is translated as CASSVQGRETQYF.

This clone was counted between two and nine times. This CDR3 is also generated by other DNA sequences in the sample. CDR3 DNA: TGTGCCAGCAGTTTATCGTATGGCTACACCTTC. Protein sequence: CASSLSYGYTF. The V call is TRBV28, the J call TRBJ1-2; D ambiguous. CDR1 and CDR2 (germline): MDHEN, SYDVKM. The V and J ends lost 1 base and 5 bases respectively, with 2 bases between them. CDR3 length: 11 residues.

This clone has only one observation. The chain links TRBV2 to TRBJ2-7; TRBD1 agrees at 9 bases. The trim removed 6 bases at V and 3 bases at J, leaving 9 bases unmatched. This CDR3 has 15 amino acids. Germline CDR1 SNHLY, CDR2 FYNNEI. CDR3 residues: CASRTGGTGIYEQYF. The CDR3 region has the DNA TGTGCCAGCAGGACCGGAGGGACAGGGATCTACGAGCAGTACTTC.

V gene TRBV27 combines with J gene TRBJ2-5; D perhaps matches TRBD1 (5 bases). Trimming pared 5 bases from V and 5 bases from J, leaving 21 bases between. Germline V CDR1 and CDR2: MNHEY, SMNVEV (reference sequence). There are 16 residues in the CDR3. CDR3 amino acids: CASSQSPGNRVETQYF. CDR3 nucleotide sequence: TGTGCCAGCAGTCAAAGCCCAGGGAATCGGGTTGAGACCCAGTACTTC.

V and J are TRBV7-3 and TRBJ2-1; TRBD1 might be the D (6 bases). This CDR3 has 13 amino acids. Germline V gene data show CDR1 as SGHTA and CDR2 as FQGTGA. Trimming stripped 2 bases from V and 9 bases from J, with 11 bases between. The CDR3: CASSLQGISEQFF. The CDR3 region has the DNA TGTGCCAGCAGCTTACAGGGGATAAGTGAGCAGTTCTTC.

This sequence joins TRBV6-5 and TRBJ1-2; TRBD1 matches 7 bases. Losses at the gene ends were 2 bases for V and 4 bases for J; bases not matched to a gene: 4. The germline V gene has CDR1 MNHEY and CDR2 SVGAGI. The CDR3 totals 14 residues. DNA of the CDR3: TGTGCCAGCAGTTACAGTACAGGGGCCTATGGCTACACCTTC. It encodes CASSYSTGAYGYTF.

A few counts support this clone. The rearrangement joins TRBV11-2 to TRBJ1-2; the match to TRBD1 covers 8 bases. The CDR3 sequence is 15 residues long. Per the germline V gene, CDR1 is SGHAT and CDR2 is FQNNGV. The ends lost 5 bases at V and 8 bases at J; junction bases unmatched: 13. CDR3 DNA: TGTGCCAGCAGCGTCGTACAGGGGGTTCAGGGAGGCTACACCTTC. It is translated as CASSVVQGVQGGYTF.

The chain combines TRBV28 with TRBJ2-5, with D perhaps matching TRBD1 (6 bases). Germline V gene lookup returns CDR1 MDHEN and CDR2 SYDVKM. The length of the CDR3 is 16 residues. The V end was cut by 5 bases, the J end by 1 base, with 17 bases between. This CDR3 is CASSTGSKGVQETQYF. The CDR3 nucleotides read TGTGCCAGCAGTACAGGGTCAAAAGGGGTCCAAGAGACCCAGTACTTC.

The V call is TRBV30, the J call TRBJ1-1; 7 bases align to TRBD1. Germline loops: CDR1 GTSNPN, CDR2 SVGIG (reference sequence). This CDR3 contains 13 residues. V gave up 7 bases and J gave up 1 base; unmatched junction bases: 6. The CDR3: CAFHRGTNTEAFF. In DNA form, the CDR3 reads TGTGCCTTCCACAGGGGAACGAACACTGAAGCTTTCTTT.

The chain links TRBV6-5 to TRBJ2-3; weak D call: TRBD1 (5 bases). The CDR3 runs 15 residues. Germline values: CDR1 MNHEY, CDR2 SVGAGI. Trimming took 5 bases from V and 0 from J, leaving 12 bases between them. The CDR3 bases are TGTGCCAGCAGTCCCCAGACAGAGAGCACAGATACGCAGTATTTT. As protein: CASSPQTESTDTQYF.

This clone was seen once. The chain uses TRBV30 and TRBJ1-1; 9 nucleotides align to TRBD1. Looked up from germline, CDR1 is GTSNPN and CDR2 is SVGIG (reference sequence). The CDR3 contains 14 residues. V gave up 0 bases and J gave up 4 bases; unmatched junction bases: 3. CDR3 DNA: TGTGCCTGGAGTGTAGGACAGGGGTTCACTGAAGCTTTCTTT. Protein: CAWSVGQGFTEAFF.

The chain is built from TRBV27 and TRBJ2-7; a possible D gene is TRBD2 (6 bases). CDR3 length equals 14 residues. CDR1 and CDR2 from the germline V gene are MNHEY and SMNVEV (reference sequence). Trimming left V 10 bases short and J 0 bases short, with 16 bases between. This CDR3 is CATYQGLSSYEQYF. CDR3 bases: TGTGCCACCTATCAGGGACTGAGCTCCTACGAGCAGTACTTC.

This clone was observed once. The chain employs TRBV18 and TRBJ1-6; possibly TRBD1 for D (6 bases). The V gene lost 4 bases and the J gene lost 10 bases, with 14 bases spanning the gap. Germline V gene data show CDR1 as KGHSH and CDR2 as LQKENI. This CDR3 is 14 amino acids long. The CDR3 region has the DNA TGTGCCAGCTCACAGGACAGCGCCGGCTCACCCCTCCACTTT. Translation gives CASSQDSAGSPLHF.

The chain employs TRBV19 and TRBJ1-2; D is perhaps TRBD1 (6 bases). The CDR3 runs to 11 residues. Germline V gene sequence: CDR1 LNHDA, CDR2 SQIVND (reference sequence). Trimming left V 7 bases short and J 8 bases short, with 11 bases between. DNA for the CDR3: TGTGCCAGTACTGACAGGCGGGGCTACACCTTC. Amino acid sequence: CASTDRRGYTF.

V gene TRBV19 combines with J gene TRBJ1-1, with D hard to call. Trimming removed 1 base from V and 6 bases from J, with 12 bases in between. Germline V gene data show CDR1 as LNHDA and CDR2 as SQIVND (reference sequence). The CDR3 has 14 residues. The CDR3 bases are TGTGCCAGTAGTATAGGTCTCGGTATCTCTGAAGCTTTCTTT. Its translation: CASSIGLGISEAFF.

The chain joins TRBV7-3 to TRBJ2-1, with unresolved D. This CDR3 is 13 amino acids long. Per the germline V gene, CDR1 is SGHTA and CDR2 is FQGTGA. V was cut by 2 bases and J by 9 bases, with 11 bases left in between. The DNA of the CDR3 is TGTGCCAGCAGCTTAGATGTGAGGAGTGAGCAGTTCTTC. Its translation: CASSLDVRSEQFF.

The chain combines TRBV5-6 with TRBJ1-1; D is perhaps TRBD1 (5 bases). Germline-derived CDR1 and CDR2 are SGHDT and YYEEEE. The V and J ends lost 3 bases and 3 bases respectively, with 12 bases between them. The CDR3 length is 14 residues. CDR3 sequence reads: CASSWSGGYTEAFF. Here the CDR3 DNA reads TGTGCCAGCAGCTGGAGCGGGGGGTACACTGAAGCTTTCTTT. Full variable domain (missing parts from reference TRBV5-6 and TRBJ1-1): DAGVTQSPTHLIKTRGQQVTLRCSPKSGHDTVSWYQQALGQGPQFIFQYYEEEERQRGNFPDRFSGHQFPNYSSELNVNALLLGDSALYLCASSWSGGYTEAFFGQGTRLTVV.